Listed here is a single T cell receptor beta chain. Per the authors' pipeline: The authors estimated nucleated cell counts from reference gene primer amplification. Sequencing was performed with immunoSEQ multiplex PCR; in TCRdb, only in-frame clones are kept and a portion is missing. D and trimming were read from the DNA, whereas the V and J calls and clone size are those reported in that table. This sample has about 250,000 clones; about 83% occur once, and the top ten carry 4% to 4.5%. The record originates from a study of blood T cell repertoires in COVID-19. Study-wide background: Material from acute and convalescent COVID-19 was sourced from the United States, Italy and Spain.

The sequencing sample was made of peripheral blood. The sequence derives from a man aged 45-60 years with acute or convalescent COVID-19.

In DNA, the CDR3 is TGTGCCAGCAGTACGGGACAGGCCCCCCACTACGAGCAGTACTTC. Protein product: CASSTGQAPHYEQYF. The chain recombines TRBV28 with TRBJ2-7, with TRBD1 identical over 8 bases. CDR1 is MDHEN and CDR2 is SYDVKM in the germline V gene. The CDR3 consists of 15 residues. Trimming took 5 bases from V and 3 from J; bases not matched to a gene: 9.